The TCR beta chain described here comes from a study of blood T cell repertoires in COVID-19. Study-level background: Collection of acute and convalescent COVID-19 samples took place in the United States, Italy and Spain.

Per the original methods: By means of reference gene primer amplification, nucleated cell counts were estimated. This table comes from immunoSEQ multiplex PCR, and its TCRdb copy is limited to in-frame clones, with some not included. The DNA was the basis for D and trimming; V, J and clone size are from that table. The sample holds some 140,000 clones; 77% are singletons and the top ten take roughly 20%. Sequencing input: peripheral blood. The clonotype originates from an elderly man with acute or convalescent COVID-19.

CDR3 region: CSASSGGETQYF. The DNA of the CDR3 is TGCAGTGCTAGTTCCGGGGGAGAGACCCAGTACTTC. The J gene is TRBJ2-5, the V gene TRBV20-1, with D perhaps TRBD2 (6 bases). The CDR3 has 12 amino acids. Between the trimmed V and J ends, which lost 3 bases and 4 bases, there was a span of 9 bases. Germline CDR1 reads DFQATT; CDR2 reads SNEGSKA (reference sequence).